Each of the 27 T cell receptor beta chains below was sequenced from the same sample in a study of vaccination and CD4 T cells after COVID-19. The sample's treatment: roughly 10-day PBMC culture with coronavirus spike peptide pools or control peptides (ViraFEST assay). With the Oncomine TCR Beta short-read assay, DNA from cultured CD4+ T cells was sequenced. Each CDR3 protein gets one entry after TCRdb re-called the PCR reads with MiXCR. This sample has about 20,000 distinct CDR3 sequences, with around two fifths found just once. These receptors' antigens are unknown. What was sequenced was CD4+ T cells from blood, cultured in vitro. These receptors were taken from a human donor who had recovered from COVID-19.

The chain couples TRBV12-3 or TRBV12-4 to TRBJ2-5, with no clear D. V was trimmed by 6 bases and J by 4 bases, leaving 9 bases between them. The CDR3 is 12 residues long. The DNA for the CDR3 is TGTGCCAGCAGCCTCTATCCAGAGACCCAGTACTTC. It translates to CASSLYPETQYF.

The rearrangement links TRBV20-1 to TRBJ1-1; no reliable D call. CDR1 is DFQATT, CDR2 SNEGSKA, per germline (reference sequence). This CDR3 has 12 residues. V lost 3 bases and J 4 bases, leaving 9 bases between the germline ends. The CDR3 region is CSASRLGTEAFF. The CDR3 coding sequence is TGCAGTGCTAGTAGGCTCGGCACTGAAGCTTTCTTT.

This clonotype came up a few times. The chain employs TRBV6-1 and TRBJ2-2, with 7 bases identical to TRBD1. Germline CDR1 reads MNHNS; CDR2 reads SASEGT. Unmatched junction bases numbered 7, after V lost 6 bases and J lost 6 bases. The CDR3 is made up of 14 amino acids. In DNA form, the CDR3 reads TGTGCCAGCAGGACAGGGTCGGAAGCCGGGGAGCTGTTTTTT. It specifies CASRTGSEAGELFF.

This clonotype was seen a handful of times. This chain links TRBV2 with TRBJ2-5; tentatively, D is TRBD1 (6 bases). The germline V gene encodes CDR1 SNHLY and CDR2 FYNNEI. Trimming took off 4 bases at V and 7 bases at J, with 16 bases between the two ends. The CDR3 runs to 14 residues. Written as DNA, the CDR3 is TGTGCCAGCAGTGTTGACCAGGGGACCCGGACCCAGTACTTC. Translation gives CASSVDQGTRTQYF. The full variable domain, in which reference TRBV2 and TRBJ2-5 provide the parts outside the CDR3, is EPEVTQTPSHQVTQMGQEVILRCVPISNHLYFYWYRQILGQKVEFLVSFYNNEISEKSEIFDDQFSVERPDGSNFTLKIRSTKLEDSAMYFCASSVDQGTRTQYFGPGTRLLVL.

The gene calls are TRBV5-1 and TRBJ2-5, with D possibly being TRBD1 or TRBD2 (5 bases each). The CDR3 has 16 residues. Trimming shortened V by 3 bases and J by 1 base, and 16 bases separated the two germline ends. CDR1 and CDR2 (germline): SGHRS, YFSETQ. The CDR3 DNA is TGCGCCAGCAGCTCGGGACGTACTGGAACCCAAGAGACCCAGTACTTC. This sequence encodes CASSSGRTGTQETQYF.

This clonotype has only a few counts. For the CDR3, the DNA is TGCAGTGCTAGAGTTCCTGCAGGGCTTGAAGCTTTCTTT. It translates to CSARVPAGLEAFF. This chain links TRBV20-1 with TRBJ1-1; maybe TRBD1 (5 bases). V was clipped by 1 base and J by 7 bases, with 13 bases between them. This CDR3 contains 13 residues. Germline assignment: CDR1 DFQATT and CDR2 SNEGSKA (reference sequence).

This clonotype was counted between two and nine times. The V call is TRBV5-1, the J call TRBJ2-2; D is unresolved. This CDR3 is 11 amino acids long. The germline V gene encodes CDR1 SGHRS and CDR2 YFSETQ. V lost 5 bases and J 6 bases, leaving 5 bases between the germline ends. The CDR3 is CASSLPGELFF. The CDR3 region has the DNA TGCGCCAGCAGTCTCCCCGGGGAGCTGTTTTTT. The full variable domain, its missing parts supplied by reference TRBV5-1 and TRBJ2-2, is KAGVTQTPRYLIKTRGQQVTLSCSPISGHRSVSWYQQTPGQGLQFLFEYFSETQRNKGNFPGRFSGRQFSNSRSEMNVSTLELGDSALYLCASSLPGELFFGEGSRLTVL.

This clonotype showed up just a few times. This chain uses TRBV19 with TRBJ1-5; the D is unclear. Between the trimmed V and J ends, which lost 7 bases and 0 bases, there was a span of 13 bases. The germline V gene has CDR1 LNHDA and CDR2 SQIVND (reference sequence). The CDR3 is 15 amino acids. CDR3 loop: CASNQFAYSNQPQHF. The CDR3 region has the DNA TGTGCCAGTAACCAATTTGCTTATAGCAATCAGCCCCAGCATTTT.

This clonotype was picked up a small number of times. The chain recombines TRBV24-1 with TRBJ2-3; D is ambiguous. The CDR3 has 15 residues. Germline CDR1 and CDR2: KGHDR and SFDVKD. V lost 1 base to trimming and J lost 0 bases, with 7 bases between them. CDR3 amino acids: CATSDFGRSTDTQYF. CDR3 DNA sequence: TGTGCCACCAGTGATTTCGGGCGTAGCACAGATACGCAGTATTTT.

The J gene is TRBJ2-5, the V gene TRBV5-1; 7 nucleotides line up with TRBD1. The CDR3 runs to 14 residues. With 2 bases clipped from V and 3 bases from J, the junction kept 4 bases outside the gene matches. Germline CDR1 SGHRS, CDR2 YFSETQ. Here the CDR3 reads CASSLQGNKETQYF. For the CDR3, the DNA is TGCGCCAGCAGCTTACAGGGGAACAAAGAGACCCAGTACTTC. The full variable domain, its missing parts supplied by reference TRBV5-1 and TRBJ2-5, is KAGVTQTPRYLIKTRGQQVTLSCSPISGHRSVSWYQQTPGQGLQFLFEYFSETQRNKGNFPGRFSGRQFSNSRSEMNVSTLELGDSALYLCASSLQGNKETQYFGPGTRLLVL.

In DNA, the CDR3 is TGTGCCATCAGTGAAGGCCAGCCCAGCACAGATACGCAGTATTTT. It specifies CAISEGQPSTDTQYF. The chain recombines TRBV10-3 with TRBJ2-3; no clear D. Germline lookup yields CDR1 ENHRY and CDR2 SYGVKD. The germline V and J ends were trimmed by 3 bases and 0 bases, with 10 bases remaining between them. The CDR3 contains 15 residues.

The chain joins TRBV19 to TRBJ2-4; 12 bases map to TRBD1. The germline CDR1 and CDR2 sequences are LNHDA and SQIVND (reference sequence). Trimming removed 5 bases from V and 2 bases from J; junction bases left unmatched: 4. The length of the CDR3 is 16 residues. The CDR3 loop is CASSPGQGATKNIQYF. Here the CDR3 DNA reads TGTGCCAGTAGTCCGGGACAGGGGGCGACCAAAAACATTCAGTACTTC.

The rearrangement uses TRBV28 and TRBJ1-5; 11 nucleotides match TRBD1. V lost 4 bases, J lost 1 base, and 6 bases stayed unmatched. There are 17 residues in the CDR3. Germline V gene data show CDR1 as MDHEN and CDR2 as SYDVKM. CDR3 in amino acids: CASSSGQGAMSNQPQHF. The CDR3 DNA sequence: TGTGCCAGCAGTTCCGGACAGGGGGCTATGAGCAATCAGCCCCAGCATTTT.

The V call is TRBV11-2, the J call TRBJ1-4; no clear D gene. The CDR3 extends over 11 amino acids. The V end lost 8 bases, the J end lost 6 bases, and 7 bases lay between the germline ends. Germline V gene lookup returns CDR1 SGHAT and CDR2 FQNNGV. The CDR3 sequence: CASGWDEKLFF. In DNA form, the CDR3 reads TGTGCCAGCGGGTGGGATGAAAAACTGTTTTTT. The complete variable domain, with remaining parts taken from reference TRBV11-2 and TRBJ1-4, reads EAGVAQSPRYKIIEKRQSVAFWCNPISGHATLYWYQQILGQGPKLLIQFQNNGVVDDSQLPKDRFSAERLKGVDSTLKIQPAKLEDSAVYLCASGWDEKLFFGSGTQLSVL.

The chain uses TRBV4-1 and TRBJ2-2; 12 nucleotides align to TRBD2. There are 19 residues in the CDR3. The J segment lost 4 bases and the V segment lost 0 bases, leaving 9 bases of the junction unmatched. CDR1 is MGHRA, CDR2 YSYEKL, per germline. CDR3: CASSQEPSGGALGTGELFF. The CDR3 nucleotides read TGCGCCAGCAGCCAAGAGCCTAGCGGGGGGGCCTTGGGCACCGGGGAGCTGTTTTTT.

V usage is TRBV20-1 and J usage is TRBJ1-6; 8 bases line up with TRBD1. V was clipped by 5 bases and J by 5 bases; unmatched bases: 5. CDR3 length: 14 amino acids. The V gene's germline CDR1 is DFQATT and CDR2 SNEGSKA (reference sequence). The CDR3 DNA sequence: TGCAGTGCTGGACAGGGTGCTCATAATTCACCCCTCCACTTT. Encoded protein: CSAGQGAHNSPLHF.

This clonotype was recorded a few times. The rearrangement joins TRBV7-2 to TRBJ1-6; TRBD1 aligns across 8 bases. Germline V gene data show CDR1 as SGHTA and CDR2 as FQGNSA. The CDR3 length is 17 residues. The junction had 8 bases not matched to a gene; V was cut back by 5 bases and J by 2 bases. CDR3 protein: CASSPRTGITYNSPLHF. CDR3 bases: TGTGCCAGCAGCCCAAGGACAGGGATCACCTATAATTCACCCCTCCACTTT.

This clonotype was counted between two and nine times. This chain uses TRBV6-5 with TRBJ1-2; D gene uncertain. This CDR3 comprises 15 residues. The V end was cut by 4 bases, the J end by 8 bases, with 20 bases between. Germline lookup yields CDR1 MNHEY and CDR2 SVGAGI. The CDR3 loop reads CASSFSDKKGWGYTF. The CDR3 coding sequence is TGTGCCAGCAGTTTCTCGGATAAGAAGGGTTGGGGCTACACCTTC.

The DNA for the CDR3 is TGCGCCAGCAGCCCCTTGGGGAACACCGGGGAGCTGTTTTTT. Its protein product is CASSPLGNTGELFF. J is TRBJ2-2 and V is TRBV5-1; D is unclear. Trimming pared 4 bases from V and 1 base from J, leaving 8 bases between. From germline, CDR1 is SGHRS and CDR2 YFSETQ. The CDR3 consists of 14 residues.

This clonotype was counted only a few times. V is TRBV19 and J is TRBJ2-5, with TRBD2 matching over 16 bases. After removal of 4 bases from V and 13 bases from J, the junction contained 6 bases not matched to a gene. This CDR3 contains 14 residues. Germline CDR1 LNHDA, CDR2 SQIVND (reference sequence). This chain's CDR3 is CASSTGTSGRARYF. DNA of the CDR3: TGTGCCAGTAGTACCGGGACTAGCGGGAGGGCCCGGTACTTC.

V and J are TRBV7-9 and TRBJ1-6, with D unclear. CDR1 is SEHNR and CDR2 is FQNEAQ in the germline V gene (reference sequence). Trimming took off 2 bases at V and 9 bases at J, with 11 bases between the two ends. The CDR3 consists of 14 residues. The CDR3 bases are TGTGCCAGCAGCTTATCCTCCATGCCTTCACCCCTCCACTTT. It is translated as CASSLSSMPSPLHF.

The V gene is TRBV5-5, the J gene TRBJ2-5; D gene uncertain. CDR3 length: 14 amino acids. V lost 1 base and J lost 1, with 8 bases in between. Germline values: CDR1 SGHKS, CDR2 YYEKEE (reference sequence). The CDR3 here is CASSLRQAQETQYF. The CDR3 DNA reads TGTGCCAGCAGCTTGAGGCAGGCCCAAGAGACCCAGTACTTC.

This clonotype was seen a few times. The CDR3 spells CASRYHRGRLGNSPLHF. Here the CDR3 DNA reads TGTGCCAGCAGATATCACAGGGGGCGGCTGGGCAATTCACCCCTCCACTTT. The chain links TRBV28 to TRBJ1-6, with 9 bases aligning to TRBD1. Germline values: CDR1 MDHEN, CDR2 SYDVKM. This CDR3 has 17 residues. V was pared by 6 bases and J by 7 bases, with 13 bases of the junction left unmatched.

The chain recombines TRBV7-3 with TRBJ2-2, with D possibly matching TRBD2 (6 bases). CDR1 is SGHTA and CDR2 is FQGTGA in the germline V gene. The V end was cut by 5 bases, the J end by 5 bases, with 6 bases between. CDR3 length: 12 residues. CDR3 nucleotides: TGTGCCAGCAGCCTAGCGACCGGGGAGCTGTTTTTT. Translating gives CASSLATGELFF.

The V call is TRBV7-2, the J call TRBJ2-7; 9 nucleotides agree with TRBD2. This CDR3 is 15 amino acids long. J gave up 2 bases and V 3 bases, and 5 bases lay outside the gene matches. Germline CDR1 SGHTA, CDR2 FQGNSA. The CDR3 reads CASSFLAGPTYEQYF. CDR3 nucleotide sequence: TGTGCCAGCAGCTTCCTAGCGGGACCCACCTACGAGCAGTACTTC.

The rearrangement uses TRBV6-2 or TRBV6-3 and TRBJ1-1; D might be TRBD1 (6 bases). Germline CDR1 MNHEY, CDR2 SVGEGT. This CDR3 region has 16 residues. V was clipped by 0 bases and J by 5 bases, with 16 bases between them. The CDR3 loop is CASSYSKRGARTEAFF. The CDR3 coding sequence is TGTGCCAGCAGTTACTCGAAAAGGGGGGCTCGGACTGAAGCTTTCTTT.

The table lists this clonotype with a count of one. The chain joins TRBV2 to TRBJ2-7; D gene ambiguous. Germline assignment: CDR1 SNHLY and CDR2 FYNNEI. V gave up 6 bases and J gave up 6 bases, with 12 bases separating them. This CDR3 comprises 12 residues. CDR3 coding DNA: TGTGCCAGCAGCGGAAAAATGGGCGAGCAGTACTTC. Protein: CASSGKMGEQYF.